The clone carrying this T cell receptor (beta chain) was detected only a few times. Clones were read by immunoSEQ multiplex PCR, and TCRdb kept only the in-frame ones, dropping some. Found here are approximately 500,000 clones, approximately 85% of them singletons; the top ten hold approximately 2.9%. CDR3 length: 15 residues. V was pared by 7 bases and J by 5 bases, with 7 bases of the junction left unmatched. CDR1 and CDR2 from the germline V gene are MNHEY and SVGAGI. These data are taken from a study of blood T cell repertoires in COVID-19. Background on the study: Donors in the United States, Italy and Spain gave samples during acute or convalescent COVID-19.

The material sequenced was peripheral blood. The clonotype originates from a human donor in a cohort sampled during active COVID-19. The chain recombines TRBV6-5 with TRBJ1-6, with 8 bases matching TRBD1. CDR3: CASTRTGRDNSPLHF. The CDR3 coding sequence is TGTGCCAGCACTCGGACAGGGAGAGATAATTCACCCCTCCACTTT.